The clone carrying this T cell receptor beta chain was seen repeatedly, ten times or more. The antigen is unknown. This CDR3 has 15 residues. V was clipped by 4 bases and J by 2 bases, with 11 bases between them. It was uncontrolled infection, other autoimmune disease, pregnancy or lactation that excluded patients. This specimen comes from a study of T cells in Graves' hyperthyroidism and ophthalmopathy. Points from the study as a whole: Through a model of 13 V-J features, ophthalmopathy was separated from stable hyperthyroidism. Most expanded thyroid clonotypes above 0.001 recurred in blood.

The TCR beta CDR3 regions underwent amplification using RNA transcripts as the source. Using the HTBI primer set, a first-round RT-PCR was run on the TCR CDR3. MiXCR was run by TCRdb on the multiplex PCR reads, yielding one entry per CDR3 protein. The sample has roughly 570,000 distinct CDR3 sequences, around 45% seen once. The sequence was collected from a woman aged 18-30 years with Graves' hyperthyroidism. Sequencing was done on a sample of peripheral blood or thyroid tissue (not recorded which). The chain recombines TRBV12-3 or TRBV12-4 with TRBJ2-2, with D perhaps TRBD1 (6 bases). The CDR3 loop is CASSSGQRNTGELFF. The CDR3 nucleotides are TGTGCCAGCAGTTCCGGACAGCGAAACACCGGGGAGCTGTTTTTT.